The clone carrying this TCR beta chain was recorded at least ten times. What it binds is unknown. The V segment lost 5 bases and the J segment 9 bases; nucleotides outside the gene matches: 18. This CDR3 has 17 residues. TCRdb used MiXCR to reprocess the RT-PCR reads, holding one entry per CDR3 protein. The table has 550,000 to 800,000 distinct CDR3 sequences, approximately 15% seen once; the top ten hold approximately 7%. The data originate from a study of response to subunit inactivated influenza vaccine. General observations from the study: Each seasonal influenza vaccination recruits few new T cells, the authors suggested.

This rearrangement joins TRBV12-3 or TRBV12-4 to TRBJ2-1; 8 bases are a match to TRBD2. The sequences come from PBMCs from blood, collected approximately 15 days before vaccination. The TCR originated in a man aged 45 to 65 who received an inactivated influenza vaccine. The CDR3 sequence is CASSQLLAVGRAGEQFF. The CDR3 coding sequence is TGTGCCAGCAGTCAATTACTAGCGGTTGGGAGGGCCGGTGAGCAGTTCTTC.